The clone carrying this T cell receptor beta chain showed up many times. Its antigen is still unknown. J lost 3 bases, V lost 6 bases, and 7 bases had no gene match. Looked up from germline, CDR1 is MNHNS and CDR2 is SASEGT. There are 15 residues in the CDR3. MiXCR was run by TCRdb on the reads, yielding one entry per CDR3 protein. Of roughly 120,000 distinct CDR3 sequences in the sample, over 9.5% were seen once. This specimen belongs to a study of T cell repertoires in cytomegalovirus infection. Study-level information: Public TCR beta signatures marked donors with CMV infection and the matching HLA.

Findings and limits, study-wide: Pooled public TCR beta family frequency picked out CMV carriers with the relevant HLA.

The TCR sequence derives from a human donor in good health (CMV status not recorded). Some clones in this sample may be carry-over from other donors' samples. The chain has TRBV6-1 and TRBJ2-7; 11 nucleotides line up with TRBD2. The sequencing sample was made of PBMCs, sequenced either directly or after in vitro stimulation (not recorded which). The CDR3 nucleotides are TGTGCCAGCAGATCACTAGCGGGAGAGATCTACGAGCAGTACGTC. Its protein product is CASRSLAGEIYEQYV.